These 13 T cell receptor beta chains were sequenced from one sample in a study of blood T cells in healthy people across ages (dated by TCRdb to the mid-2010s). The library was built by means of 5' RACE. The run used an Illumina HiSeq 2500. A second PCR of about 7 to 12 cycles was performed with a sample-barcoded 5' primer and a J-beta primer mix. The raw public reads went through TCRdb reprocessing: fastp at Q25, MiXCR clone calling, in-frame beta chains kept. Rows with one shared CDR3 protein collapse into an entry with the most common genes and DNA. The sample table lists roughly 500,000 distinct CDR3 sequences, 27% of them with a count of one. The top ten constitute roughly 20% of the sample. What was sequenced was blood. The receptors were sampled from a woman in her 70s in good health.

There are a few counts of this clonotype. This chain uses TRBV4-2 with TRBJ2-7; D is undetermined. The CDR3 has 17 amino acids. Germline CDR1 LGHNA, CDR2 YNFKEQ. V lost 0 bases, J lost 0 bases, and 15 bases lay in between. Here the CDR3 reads CASSQEVAASSSYEQYF. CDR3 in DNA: TGTGCCAGCAGCCAAGAGGTTGCAGCCTCGAGCTCCTACGAGCAGTACTTC.

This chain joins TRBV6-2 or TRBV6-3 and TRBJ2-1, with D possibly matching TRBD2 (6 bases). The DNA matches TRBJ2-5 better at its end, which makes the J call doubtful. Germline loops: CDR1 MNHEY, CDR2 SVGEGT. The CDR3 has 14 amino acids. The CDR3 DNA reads TGTGCCAGCAGTGCTATACTAGCATCGGGGACCCAGTACTTC. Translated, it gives CASSAILASGTQYF.

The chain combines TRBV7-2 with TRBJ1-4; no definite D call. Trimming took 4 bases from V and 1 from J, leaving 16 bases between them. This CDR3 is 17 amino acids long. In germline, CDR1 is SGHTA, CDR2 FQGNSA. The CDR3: CASSSNLRGGTNEKLFF. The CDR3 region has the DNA TGTGCCAGCAGCTCAAATCTACGGGGTGGAACTAATGAAAAACTGTTTTTT.

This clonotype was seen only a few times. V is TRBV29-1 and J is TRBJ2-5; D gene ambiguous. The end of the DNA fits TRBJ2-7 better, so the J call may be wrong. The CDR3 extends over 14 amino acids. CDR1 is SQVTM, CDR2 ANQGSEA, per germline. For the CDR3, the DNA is TGCAGCGTTGCCGTTATAATACAAACCTACGAGCAGTACTTC. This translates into CSVAVIIQTYEQYF.

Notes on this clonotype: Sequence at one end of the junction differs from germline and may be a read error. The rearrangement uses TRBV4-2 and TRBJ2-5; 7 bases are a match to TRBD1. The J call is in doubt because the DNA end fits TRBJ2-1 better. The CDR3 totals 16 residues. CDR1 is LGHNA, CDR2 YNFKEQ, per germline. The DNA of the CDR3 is TGTGCCAGCAGCCAAGAAGGGGGCACTTTCTACAATGTGCAGTTCTTC. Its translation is CASSQEGGTFYNVQFF.

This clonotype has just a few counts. Here the CDR3 DNA reads TGCGCCAGCAGCCAAGACAGGGTCTCCTATAATCCCCTCCACTTT. Protein sequence: CASSQDRVSYNPLHF. The chain links TRBV4-3 to TRBJ1-6; D is perhaps TRBD1 (5 bases). Germline CDR1 is LGHNA and CDR2 is YSLEER. The CDR3 runs 15 residues. V lost 0 bases and J lost 13, with 16 bases in between.

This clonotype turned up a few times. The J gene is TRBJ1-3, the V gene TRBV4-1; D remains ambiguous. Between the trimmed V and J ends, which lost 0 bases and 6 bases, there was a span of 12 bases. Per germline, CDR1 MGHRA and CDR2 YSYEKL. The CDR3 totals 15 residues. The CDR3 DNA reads TGCGCCAGCAGCCAAGATAACAGAGCACTAAACACCATATATTTT. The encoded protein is CASSQDNRALNTIYF.

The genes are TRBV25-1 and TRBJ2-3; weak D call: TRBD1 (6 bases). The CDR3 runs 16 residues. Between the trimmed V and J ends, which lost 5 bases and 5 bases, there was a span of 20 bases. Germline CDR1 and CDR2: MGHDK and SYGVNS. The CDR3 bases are TGTGCCAGCAGTCCTTGGACAGCCCAGAAGGGAGATACGCAGTATTTT. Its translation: CASSPWTAQKGDTQYF.

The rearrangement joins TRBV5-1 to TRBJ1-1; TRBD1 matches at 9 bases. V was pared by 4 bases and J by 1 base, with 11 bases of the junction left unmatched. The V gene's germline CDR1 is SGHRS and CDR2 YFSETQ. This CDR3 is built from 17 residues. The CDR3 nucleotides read TGCGCCAGCAGCCCCGACGGGACAGGGACGAGGAACACTGAAGCTTTCTTT. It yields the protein CASSPDGTGTRNTEAFF.

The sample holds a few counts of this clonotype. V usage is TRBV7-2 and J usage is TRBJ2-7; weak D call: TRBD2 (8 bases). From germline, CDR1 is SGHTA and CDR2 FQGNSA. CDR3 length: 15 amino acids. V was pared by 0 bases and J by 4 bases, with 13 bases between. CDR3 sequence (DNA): TGTGCCAGCAGCTTAGCTAGCGGGACAGCATACGAGCAGTACTTC. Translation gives CASSLASGTAYEQYF.

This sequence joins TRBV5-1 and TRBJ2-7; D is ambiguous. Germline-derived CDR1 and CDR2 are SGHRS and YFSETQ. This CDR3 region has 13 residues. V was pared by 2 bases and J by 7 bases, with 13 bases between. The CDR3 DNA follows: TGCGCCAGCAGCTTAGGAACTGAACGGGAGCAGTACTTC. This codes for CASSLGTEREQYF.

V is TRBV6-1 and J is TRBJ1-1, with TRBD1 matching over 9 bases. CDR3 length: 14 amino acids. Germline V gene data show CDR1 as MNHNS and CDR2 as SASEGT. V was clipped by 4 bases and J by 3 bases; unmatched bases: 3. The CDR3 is CASSVDRGDTEAFF. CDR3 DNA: TGTGCCAGCAGTGTGGACAGGGGTGACACTGAAGCTTTCTTT.

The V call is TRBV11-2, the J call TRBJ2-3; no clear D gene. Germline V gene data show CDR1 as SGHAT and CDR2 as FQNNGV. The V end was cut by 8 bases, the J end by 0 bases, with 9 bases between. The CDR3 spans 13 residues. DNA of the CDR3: TGTGCCAGCGCGAGGTGGAGCACAGATACGCAGTATTTT. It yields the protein CASARWSTDTQYF.